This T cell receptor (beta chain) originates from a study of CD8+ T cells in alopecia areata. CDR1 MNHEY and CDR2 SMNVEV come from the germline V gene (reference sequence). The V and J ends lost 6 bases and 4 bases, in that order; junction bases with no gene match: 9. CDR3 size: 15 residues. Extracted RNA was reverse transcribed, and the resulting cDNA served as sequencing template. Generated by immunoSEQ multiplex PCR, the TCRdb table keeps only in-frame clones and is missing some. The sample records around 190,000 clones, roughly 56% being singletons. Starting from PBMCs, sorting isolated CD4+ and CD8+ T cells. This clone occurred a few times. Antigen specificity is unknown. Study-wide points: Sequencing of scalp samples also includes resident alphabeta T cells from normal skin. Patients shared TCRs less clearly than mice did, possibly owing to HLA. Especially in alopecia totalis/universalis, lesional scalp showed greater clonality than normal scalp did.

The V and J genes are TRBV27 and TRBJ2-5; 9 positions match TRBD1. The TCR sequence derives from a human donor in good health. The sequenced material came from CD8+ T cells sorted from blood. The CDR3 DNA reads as TGTGCCAGCAGCCCCGGGACAGGGTTAGGAGAGACCCAGTACTTC. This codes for CASSPGTGLGETQYF.